This record concerns one T cell receptor beta chain sequence. The antigen is unknown. The CDR3 spans 14 residues. Trimming removed 4 bases at V and 2 bases at J, with 12 bases between. Germline V gene sequence: CDR1 SGHNT, CDR2 YYREEE (reference sequence). Prior autoimmune disease or systemic immunosuppression barred patients. Blood sampling was done at baseline, cycle 4 day 1, and cycle 7 day 1. Using immunoSEQ multiplex PCR, the repertoire was profiled, and TCRdb retains in-frame clones only, with some absent. There are tens of thousands of clones in the sample; about 84% occur only once, and less than 9.5% lies in the top ten. The sample belongs to a study of OX40 agonist ivuxolimab in advanced cancers. Study-wide results and caveats: It was also the case that some nonresponders had low normalized T-cell clonal expansion.

V and J are TRBV5-4 and TRBJ2-5, with a weak D call TRBD2 (7 bases). Specimen: CD4+ or CD8+ T cells sorted from blood, collected in a trial of the OX40 agonist ivuxolimab. This sequence was found in an adult with an advanced solid tumor such as melanoma, head and neck, liver or kidney cancer. CDR3 nucleotide sequence: TGTGCCAGCAGCCCGGGGGGCAGTCAAGAGACCCAGTACTTC. The encoded protein is CASSPGGSQETQYF.